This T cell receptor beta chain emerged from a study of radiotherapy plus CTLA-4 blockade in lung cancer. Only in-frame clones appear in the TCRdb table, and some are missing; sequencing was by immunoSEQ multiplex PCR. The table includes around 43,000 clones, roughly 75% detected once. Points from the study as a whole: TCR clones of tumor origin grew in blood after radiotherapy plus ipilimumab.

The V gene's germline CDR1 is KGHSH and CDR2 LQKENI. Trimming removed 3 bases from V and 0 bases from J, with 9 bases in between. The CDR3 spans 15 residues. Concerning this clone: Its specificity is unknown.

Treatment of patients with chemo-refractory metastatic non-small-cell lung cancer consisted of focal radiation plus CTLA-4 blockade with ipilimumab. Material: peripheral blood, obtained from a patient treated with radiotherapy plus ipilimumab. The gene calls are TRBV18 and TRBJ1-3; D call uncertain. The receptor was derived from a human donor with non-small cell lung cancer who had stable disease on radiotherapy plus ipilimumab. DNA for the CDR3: TGTGCCAGCTCACCCCCAAGCGTCTCTGGAAACACCATATATTTT. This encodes CASSPPSVSGNTIYF.